What follows are 18 T cell receptor beta chains derived from one specimen sequenced in a study of cytomegalovirus exposure and HLA in healthy donors (dated by TCRdb to 2016 to 2017). Libraries were prepared through the immunoSEQ multiplex PCR assay. The multiplex PCR relied on a mix of 60 forward primers for TCR Vbeta segments and 13 reverse primers for TCR Jbeta segments. TCRdb holds this immuneACCESS table with in-frame rearrangements only. Some clones are missing; in checked studies, unresolved V genes explain under half, and the rest has no known cause. The sample table records over 150,000 clones; 70% to 80% of these occur just once. The ten largest account for 2.1% of the sample. The sample taken for sequencing was PBMCs. The receptors shown here come from a man aged 25 to 40 in good health and CMV-seronegative.

V usage is TRBV30 and J usage is TRBJ2-5; 10 bases are shared with TRBD2. Germline V gene sequence: CDR1 GTSNPN, CDR2 SVGIG (reference sequence). Losses at the gene ends were 8 bases for V and 10 bases for J; bases not matched to a gene: 16. The CDR3 spans 14 residues. CDR3 protein: CAGSSGGSPRGQYF. CDR3 DNA sequence: TGTGCCGGATCTAGCGGGGGTTCCCCTAGGGGCCAGTACTTC.

This clone appeared a single time. The CDR3 region is CASSLSDRPNYGYTF. The CDR3 nucleotides are TGTGCCAGCAGCTTATCGGACAGACCTAACTATGGCTACACCTTC. This chain uses TRBV7-2 with TRBJ1-2; perhaps TRBD1 as D (6 bases). CDR3 length: 15 amino acids. Germline CDR1 SGHTA, CDR2 FQGNSA. V lost 2 bases to trimming and J lost 0 bases, with 10 bases between them.

This clone has a handful of counts. The chain couples TRBV15 to TRBJ1-1, with TRBD1 matching over 7 bases. The length of the CDR3 is 15 residues. Germline V gene sequence: CDR1 LNHNV, CDR2 YYDKDF (reference sequence). V trimming: 0 bases; J trimming: 1 base; junction bases outside the gene matches: 2. Here the CDR3 reads CATSRESGGNTEAFF. In nucleotides, the CDR3 is TGTGCCACCAGCAGAGAATCAGGGGGGAACACTGAAGCTTTCTTT.

In this sample, this clone turned up a few times. J is TRBJ1-4 and V is TRBV19; no clear D. Trimming stripped 5 bases from V and 2 bases from J, with 9 bases between. Germline V gene sequence: CDR1 LNHDA, CDR2 SQIVND (reference sequence). The CDR3 covers 14 residues. The CDR3: CASSEQQTNEKLFF. Written as DNA, the CDR3 is TGTGCCAGTAGTGAACAGCAGACTAATGAAAAACTGTTTTTT.

This chain connects TRBV2 to TRBJ1-4, with 11 bases lining up with TRBD1. The CDR3 totals 14 residues. Losses at the gene ends were 8 bases for V and 7 bases for J; bases not matched to a gene: 6. Germline loops: CDR1 SNHLY, CDR2 FYNNEI. CDR3 region: CASGDGTGGEKLFF. In nucleotides, the CDR3 is TGTGCCAGCGGAGATGGGACAGGGGGTGAAAAACTGTTTTTT. The complete variable domain, with remaining parts taken from reference TRBV2 and TRBJ1-4, reads EPEVTQTPSHQVTQMGQEVILRCVPISNHLYFYWYRQILGQKVEFLVSFYNNEISEKSEIFDDQFSVERPDGSNFTLKIRSTKLEDSAMYFCASGDGTGGEKLFFGSGTQLSVL.

This chain links TRBV28 with TRBJ2-3, with 9 bases that match TRBD2. CDR3 size: 15 residues. CDR1 and CDR2 from the germline V gene are MDHEN and SYDVKM. Germline trimming cut 5 bases from V and 1 base from J; bases unmatched to any gene: 4. CDR3 in amino acids: CASSVSGGGTDTQYF. CDR3 sequence (DNA): TGTGCCAGCAGTGTTAGCGGGGGAGGCACAGATACGCAGTATTTT.

V is TRBV19 and J is TRBJ1-5, with TRBD1 matching 8 bases. The trim removed 4 bases at V and 7 bases at J, leaving 9 bases unmatched. In germline, CDR1 is LNHDA, CDR2 SQIVND (reference sequence). CDR3 length equals 15 residues. As DNA, the CDR3 is TGTGCCAGTAGTACCACGGACAGGGACGGGCAGCCCCAGCATTTT. Its translation is CASSTTDRDGQPQHF. Complete variable domain (other parts from reference TRBV19 and TRBJ1-5): DGGITQSPKYLFRKEGQNVTLSCEQNLNHDAMYWYRQDPGQGLRLIYYSQIVNDFQKGDIAEGYSVSREKKESFPLTVTSAQKNPTAFYLCASSTTDRDGQPQHFGDGTRLSIL.

This sequence joins TRBV27 and TRBJ2-7, with 7 bases identical to TRBD1. Germline CDR1 reads MNHEY; CDR2 reads SMNVEV (reference sequence). The trim removed 5 bases at V and 1 base at J, leaving 5 bases unmatched. This CDR3 is 14 amino acids long. The CDR3 loop is CASSNRQGSYEQYF. The CDR3 DNA is TGTGCCAGCAGTAACCGACAGGGTTCCTACGAGCAGTACTTC.

The rearrangement links TRBV18 to TRBJ2-2; 10 positions agree with TRBD1. The junction had 4 bases not matched to a gene; V was cut back by 0 bases and J by 3 bases. Germline V lookup: CDR1 KGHSH, CDR2 LQKENI. The CDR3 is 17 amino acids. CDR3 nucleotide sequence: TGTGCCAGCTCACCACCAGCCGGGACAGGGGACACCGGGGAGCTGTTTTTT. The encoded protein is CASSPPAGTGDTGELFF.

Concerning this clone: A read error may produce the germline difference seen at one junction end. The chain has TRBV11-2 and TRBJ2-7, with 11 bases fitting TRBD2. The CDR3 totals 12 residues. CDR1 and CDR2 from the germline V gene are SGHAT and FQNNGV. DNA for the CDR3: TGTGCCAGCAGCTCCGCGGGGACTAGCGGATTCTTC. Its translation is CASSSAGTSGFF. The variable domain in full, with the rest retrieved from reference TRBV11-2 and TRBJ2-7, is EAGVAQSPRYKIIEKRQSVAFWCNPISGHATLYWYQQILGQGPKLLIQFQNNGVVDDSQLPKDRFSAERLKGVDSTLKIQPAKLEDSAVYLCASSSAGTSGFFGPGTRLTVT.

The CDR3 protein is CAAKQGFEQYF. Here the CDR3 DNA reads TGTGCCGCGAAGCAGGGGTTCGAGCAGTACTTC. The genes are TRBV6-6 and TRBJ2-7; TRBD1 might be the D (6 bases). Trimming pared 11 bases from V and 6 bases from J, leaving 14 bases between. CDR1 is MNHNY and CDR2 is SVGAGI in the germline V gene (reference sequence). The CDR3 sequence is 11 residues long.

This chain links TRBV5-6 with TRBJ2-7; 12 bases are a match to TRBD2. Germline CDR1 SGHDT, CDR2 YYEEEE. The J segment lost 5 bases and the V segment lost 0 bases, leaving 12 bases of the junction unmatched. This CDR3 region has 18 residues. CDR3 nucleotide sequence: TGTGCCAGCAGCTTGGAGTCGACTAGCGGGGGCCTTAGGCACGAGCAGTACTTC. Protein sequence: CASSLESTSGGLRHEQYF.

This clone was seen more than once but under ten times. The chain carries TRBV27 and TRBJ2-2; D possibly corresponds to TRBD2 (5 bases). V lost 0 bases and J lost 3, with 20 bases in between. CDR1 is MNHEY and CDR2 is SMNVEV in the germline V gene (reference sequence). This CDR3 spans 19 amino acids. The CDR3 nucleotides are TGTGCCAGCAGTTTATCCCTTCGGGGTAGGCCTCCTCACACCGGGGAGCTGTTTTTT. Its translation is CASSLSLRGRPPHTGELFF.

Turning to this clone: The junction departs from germline at one end; a sequencing error may be responsible. The chain has TRBV19 and TRBJ1-5; 9 bases fit TRBD1. Looked up from germline, CDR1 is LNHDA and CDR2 is SQIVND (reference sequence). CDR3 size: 15 residues. CDR3 region: CASSIWTGDNQPQNF. The CDR3 DNA reads as TGTGCCAGTAGTATTTGGACAGGGGACAATCAGCCCCAGAATTTT.

The V gene is TRBV11-2, the J gene TRBJ2-5, with TRBD1 matching 8 bases. The trim removed 5 bases at V and 5 bases at J, leaving 10 bases unmatched. Germline V gives CDR1 SGHAT, CDR2 FQNNGV. This CDR3 has 15 amino acids. For the CDR3, the DNA is TGTGCCAGCAGCATCGGAACAGGGGGGTGGGAGACCCAGTACTTC. It is translated as CASSIGTGGWETQYF.

The chain combines TRBV27 with TRBJ1-2, with TRBD1 matching over 9 bases. The junction had 9 bases not matched to a gene; V was cut back by 2 bases and J by 8 bases. Per the germline V gene, CDR1 is MNHEY and CDR2 is SMNVEV (reference sequence). This CDR3 comprises 15 residues. In nucleotides, the CDR3 is TGTGCCAGCAGTTTAGAACAGGGGGCCCCTTACGGCTACACCTTC. Translation: CASSLEQGAPYGYTF.

V is TRBV30 and J is TRBJ1-6, with a possible D match to TRBD1 (5 bases). Trimming cost V 5 bases and J 0 bases, with 5 bases left between them. Germline CDR1 GTSNPN, CDR2 SVGIG (reference sequence). The CDR3 is made up of 13 amino acids. DNA for the CDR3: TGTGCCTGGGACAGCTCCTATAATTCACCCCTCCACTTT. It codes for CAWDSSYNSPLHF.

The chain couples TRBV28 to TRBJ1-5; a possible D gene is TRBD1 (5 bases). This CDR3 is built from 13 residues. Trimming stripped 6 bases from V and 0 bases from J, with 6 bases between. Germline values: CDR1 MDHEN, CDR2 SYDVKM. Here the CDR3 reads CASRGRSNQPQHF. CDR3 DNA: TGTGCCAGCAGGGGGCGTAGCAATCAGCCCCAGCATTTT.